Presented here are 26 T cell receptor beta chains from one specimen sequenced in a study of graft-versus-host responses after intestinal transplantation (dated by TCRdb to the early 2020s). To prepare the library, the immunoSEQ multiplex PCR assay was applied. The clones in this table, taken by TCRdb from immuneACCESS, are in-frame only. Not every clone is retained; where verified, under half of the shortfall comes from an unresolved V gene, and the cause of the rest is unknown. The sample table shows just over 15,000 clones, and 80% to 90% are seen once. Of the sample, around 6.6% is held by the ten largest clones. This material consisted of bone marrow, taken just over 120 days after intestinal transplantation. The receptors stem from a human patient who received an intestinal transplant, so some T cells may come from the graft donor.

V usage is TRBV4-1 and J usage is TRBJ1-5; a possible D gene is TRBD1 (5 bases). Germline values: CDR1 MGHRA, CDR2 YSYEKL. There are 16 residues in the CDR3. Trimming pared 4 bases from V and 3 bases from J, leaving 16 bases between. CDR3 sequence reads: CASSPSGLQVNQPQHF. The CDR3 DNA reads TGCGCCAGCAGCCCTTCAGGGTTGCAGGTCAATCAGCCCCAGCATTTT.

CDR3 loop: CASSQPGQGTGELFF. Here the CDR3 DNA reads TGTGCCAGCAGCCAACCGGGACAGGGGACCGGGGAGCTGTTTTTT. This chain joins TRBV28 and TRBJ2-2, with 10 bases lining up with TRBD1. The V gene end was trimmed by 6 bases and the J gene end by 5 bases; junction bases not matched to a gene: 6. The CDR3 is 15 residues long. CDR1 and CDR2 (germline): MDHEN, SYDVKM.

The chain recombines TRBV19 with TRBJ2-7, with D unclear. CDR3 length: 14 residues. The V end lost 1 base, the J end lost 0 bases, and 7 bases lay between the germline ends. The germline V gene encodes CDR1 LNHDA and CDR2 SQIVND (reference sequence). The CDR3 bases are TGTGCCAGTAGTATAGCGGAAAGCTCCTACGAGCAGTACTTC. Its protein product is CASSIAESSYEQYF.

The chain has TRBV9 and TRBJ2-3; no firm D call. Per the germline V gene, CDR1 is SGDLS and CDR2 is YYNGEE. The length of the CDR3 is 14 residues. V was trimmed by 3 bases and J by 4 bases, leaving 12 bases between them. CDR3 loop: CASSDRILPDTQYF. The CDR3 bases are TGTGCCAGCAGCGATAGGATCTTACCAGATACGCAGTATTTT.

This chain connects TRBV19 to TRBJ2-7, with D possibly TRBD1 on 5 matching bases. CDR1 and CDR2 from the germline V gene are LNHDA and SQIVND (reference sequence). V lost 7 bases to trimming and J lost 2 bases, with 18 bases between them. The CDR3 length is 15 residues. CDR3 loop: CASKVRGEVAYEQYF. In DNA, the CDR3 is TGTGCCAGTAAAGTTAGGGGCGAAGTAGCCTACGAGCAGTACTTC.

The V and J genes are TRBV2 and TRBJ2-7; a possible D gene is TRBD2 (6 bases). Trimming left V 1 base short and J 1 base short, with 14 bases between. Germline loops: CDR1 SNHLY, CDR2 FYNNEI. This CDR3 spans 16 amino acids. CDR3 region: CASSEDPAGSSYEQYF. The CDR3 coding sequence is TGTGCCAGCAGTGAAGACCCAGCGGGCAGTTCCTACGAGCAGTACTTC.

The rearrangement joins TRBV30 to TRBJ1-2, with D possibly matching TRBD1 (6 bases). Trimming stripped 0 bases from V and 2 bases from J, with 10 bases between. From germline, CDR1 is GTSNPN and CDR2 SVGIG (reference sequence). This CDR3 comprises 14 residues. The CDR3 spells CAWSVTGRNYGYTF. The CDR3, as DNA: TGTGCCTGGAGTGTAACAGGGAGGAACTATGGCTACACCTTC.

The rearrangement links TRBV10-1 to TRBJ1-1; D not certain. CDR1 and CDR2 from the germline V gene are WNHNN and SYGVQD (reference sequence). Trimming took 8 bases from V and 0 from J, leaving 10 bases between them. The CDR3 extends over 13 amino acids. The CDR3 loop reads CASRTGLNTEAFF. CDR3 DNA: TGCGCCAGCCGCACCGGACTGAACACTGAAGCTTTCTTT.

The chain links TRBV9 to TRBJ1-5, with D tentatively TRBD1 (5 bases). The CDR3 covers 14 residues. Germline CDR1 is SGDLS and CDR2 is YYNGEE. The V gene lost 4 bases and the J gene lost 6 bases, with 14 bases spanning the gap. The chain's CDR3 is CASSRTEGIQPQHF. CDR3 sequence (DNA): TGTGCCAGCAGCCGTACGGAGGGGATTCAGCCCCAGCATTTT.

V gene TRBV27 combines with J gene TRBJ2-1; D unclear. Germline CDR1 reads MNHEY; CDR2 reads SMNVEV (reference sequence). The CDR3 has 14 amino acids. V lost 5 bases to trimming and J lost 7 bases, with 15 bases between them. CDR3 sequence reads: CASSPTPFGNEQFF. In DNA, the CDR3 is TGTGCCAGCAGTCCTACTCCTTTCGGGAATGAGCAGTTCTTC.

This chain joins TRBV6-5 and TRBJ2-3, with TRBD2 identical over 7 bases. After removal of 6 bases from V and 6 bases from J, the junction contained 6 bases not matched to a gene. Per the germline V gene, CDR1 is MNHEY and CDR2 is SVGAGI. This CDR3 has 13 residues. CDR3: CASRLALRDTQYF. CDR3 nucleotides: TGTGCCAGCAGACTAGCGCTCAGGGATACGCAGTATTTT.

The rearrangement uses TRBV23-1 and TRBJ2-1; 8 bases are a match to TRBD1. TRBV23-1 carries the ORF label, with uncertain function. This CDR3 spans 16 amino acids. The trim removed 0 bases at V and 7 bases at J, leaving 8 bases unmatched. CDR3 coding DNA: TGCGCCAGCAGTCAATCCGCCCAGGGGGCAGATAATGAGCAGTTCTTC. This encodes CASSQSAQGADNEQFF.

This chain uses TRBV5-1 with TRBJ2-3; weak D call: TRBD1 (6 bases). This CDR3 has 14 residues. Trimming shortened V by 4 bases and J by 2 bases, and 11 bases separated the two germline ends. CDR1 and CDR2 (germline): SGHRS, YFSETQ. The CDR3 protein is CASSIGQNTDTQYF. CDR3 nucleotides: TGCGCCAGCAGCATCGGACAGAACACAGATACGCAGTATTTT. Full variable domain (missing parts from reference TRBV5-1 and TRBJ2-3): KAGVTQTPRYLIKTRGQQVTLSCSPISGHRSVSWYQQTPGQGLQFLFEYFSETQRNKGNFPGRFSGRQFSNSRSEMNVSTLELGDSALYLCASSIGQNTDTQYFGPGTRLTVL.

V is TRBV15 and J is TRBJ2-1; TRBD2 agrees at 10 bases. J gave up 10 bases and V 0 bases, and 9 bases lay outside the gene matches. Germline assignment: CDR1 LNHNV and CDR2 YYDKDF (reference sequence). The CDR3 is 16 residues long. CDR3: CATSRDEGTSVLEQFF. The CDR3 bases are TGTGCCACCAGCAGAGATGAAGGGACTAGCGTTTTGGAGCAGTTCTTC.

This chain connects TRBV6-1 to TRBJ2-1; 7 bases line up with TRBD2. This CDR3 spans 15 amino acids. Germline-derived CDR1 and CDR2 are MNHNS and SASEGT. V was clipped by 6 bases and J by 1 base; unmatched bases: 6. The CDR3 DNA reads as TGTGCCAGCAGACGGGCTAGCGGTTCCTACAATGAGCAGTTCTTC. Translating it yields CASRRASGSYNEQFF.

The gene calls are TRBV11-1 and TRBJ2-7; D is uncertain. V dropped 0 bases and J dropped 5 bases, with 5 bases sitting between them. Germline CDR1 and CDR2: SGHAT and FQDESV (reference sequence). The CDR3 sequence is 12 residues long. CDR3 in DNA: TGTGCCAGCAGCTTAGCTGGGCACGAGCAGTACTTC. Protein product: CASSLAGHEQYF.

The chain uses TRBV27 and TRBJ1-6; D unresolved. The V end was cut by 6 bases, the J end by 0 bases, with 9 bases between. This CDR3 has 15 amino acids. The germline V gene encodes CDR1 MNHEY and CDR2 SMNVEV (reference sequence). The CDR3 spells CASRDRGSYNSPLHF. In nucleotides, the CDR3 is TGTGCCAGCAGGGACCGGGGCTCCTATAATTCACCCCTCCACTTT.

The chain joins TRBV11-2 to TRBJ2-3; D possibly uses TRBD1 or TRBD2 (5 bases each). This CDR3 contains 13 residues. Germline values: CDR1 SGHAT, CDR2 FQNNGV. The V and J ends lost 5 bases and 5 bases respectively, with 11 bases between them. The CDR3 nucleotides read TGTGCCAGCAGCCCGGGGACGATAGATACGCAGTATTTT. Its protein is CASSPGTIDTQYF.

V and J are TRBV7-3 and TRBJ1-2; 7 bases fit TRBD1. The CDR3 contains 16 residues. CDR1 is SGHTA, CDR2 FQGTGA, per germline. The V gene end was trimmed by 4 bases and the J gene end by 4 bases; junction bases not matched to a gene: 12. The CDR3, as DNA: TGTGCCAGCAGCTCCCGCCATCACGACAGGGTCTATGGCTACACCTTC. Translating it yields CASSSRHHDRVYGYTF. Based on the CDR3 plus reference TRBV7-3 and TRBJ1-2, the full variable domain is GAGVSQTPSNKVTEKGKYVELRCDPISGHTALYWYRQSLGQGPEFLIYFQGTGAADDSGLPNDRFFAVRPEGSVSTLKIQRTERGDSAVYLCASSSRHHDRVYGYTFGSGTRLTVV.

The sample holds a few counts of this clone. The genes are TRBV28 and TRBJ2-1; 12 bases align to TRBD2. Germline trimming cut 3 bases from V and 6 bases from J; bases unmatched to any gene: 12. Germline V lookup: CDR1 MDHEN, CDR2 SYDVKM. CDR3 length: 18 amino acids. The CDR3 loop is CASSFPLLAGGQGNEQFF. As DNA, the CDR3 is TGTGCCAGCAGTTTTCCCCTGCTAGCGGGAGGGCAAGGCAATGAGCAGTTCTTC.

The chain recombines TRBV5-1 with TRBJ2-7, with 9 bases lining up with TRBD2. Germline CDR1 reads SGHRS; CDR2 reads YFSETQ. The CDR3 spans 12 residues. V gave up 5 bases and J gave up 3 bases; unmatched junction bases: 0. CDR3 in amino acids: CASRREGYEQYF. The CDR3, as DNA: TGCGCCAGCAGGCGGGAGGGCTACGAGCAGTACTTC.

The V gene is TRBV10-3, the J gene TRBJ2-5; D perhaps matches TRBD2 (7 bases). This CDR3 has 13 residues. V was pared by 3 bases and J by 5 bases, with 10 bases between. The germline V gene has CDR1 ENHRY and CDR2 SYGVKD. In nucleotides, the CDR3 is TGTGCCATCAGTGAAGAGGGGGGGGAGACCCAGTACTTC. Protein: CAISEEGGETQYF.

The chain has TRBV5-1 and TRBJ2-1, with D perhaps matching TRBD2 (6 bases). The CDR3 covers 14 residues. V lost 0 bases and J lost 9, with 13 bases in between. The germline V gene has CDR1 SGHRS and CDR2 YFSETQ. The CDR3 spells CASSLGLDDTEQFF. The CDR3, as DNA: TGCGCCAGCAGCTTGGGACTAGACGATACTGAGCAGTTCTTC.

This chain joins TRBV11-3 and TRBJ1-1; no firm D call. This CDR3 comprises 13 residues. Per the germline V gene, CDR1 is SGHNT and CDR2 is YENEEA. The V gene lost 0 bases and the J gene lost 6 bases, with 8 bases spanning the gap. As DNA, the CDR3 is TGTGCCAGCAGCTTAGACCCCGGCGCTGAAGCTTTCTTT. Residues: CASSLDPGAEAFF.

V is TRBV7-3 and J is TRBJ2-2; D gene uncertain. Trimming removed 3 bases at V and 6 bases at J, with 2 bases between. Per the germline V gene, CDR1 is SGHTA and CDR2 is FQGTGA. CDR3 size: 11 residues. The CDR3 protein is CASSFAGELFF. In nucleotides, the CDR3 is TGTGCCAGCAGCTTTGCCGGGGAGCTGTTTTTT.

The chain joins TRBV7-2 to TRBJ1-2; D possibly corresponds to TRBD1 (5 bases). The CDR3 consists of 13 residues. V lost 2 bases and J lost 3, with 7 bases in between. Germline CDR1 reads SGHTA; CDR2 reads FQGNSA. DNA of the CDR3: TGTGCCAGCAGCTTAACGGGGGACTATGGCTACACCTTC. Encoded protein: CASSLTGDYGYTF.